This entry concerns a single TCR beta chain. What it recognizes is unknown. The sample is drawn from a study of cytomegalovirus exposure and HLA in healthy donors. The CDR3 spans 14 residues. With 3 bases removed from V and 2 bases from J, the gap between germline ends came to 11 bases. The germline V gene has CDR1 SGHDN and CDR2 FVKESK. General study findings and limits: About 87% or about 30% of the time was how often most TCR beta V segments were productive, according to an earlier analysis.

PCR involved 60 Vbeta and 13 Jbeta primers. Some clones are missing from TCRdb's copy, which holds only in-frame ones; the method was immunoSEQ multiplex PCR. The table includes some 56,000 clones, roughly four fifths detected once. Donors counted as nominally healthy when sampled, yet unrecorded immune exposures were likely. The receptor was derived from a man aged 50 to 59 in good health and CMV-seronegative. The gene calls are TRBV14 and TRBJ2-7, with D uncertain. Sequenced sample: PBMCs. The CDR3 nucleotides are TGTGCCAGCAGCCATGAGATAACCGCCTACGAGCAGTACTTC. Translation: CASSHEITAYEQYF.